A single sample gave rise to the 26 T cell receptor beta chains below, sequenced in a study of PD-L1 blockade in urothelial cancer. As for time point: pretreatment peripheral blood. Here immunoSEQ multiplex PCR was the method, and the copy in TCRdb shows in-frame clones only, minus some. The repertoire includes some 56,000 clones, approximately 88% of them detected once, and 1% to 1.5% sits in the top ten. Sample: PBMCs, taken around atezolizumab (anti-PD-L1) treatment. These receptor sequences come from a man aged 50 to 60 with urothelial cancer.

The chain recombines TRBV7-9 with TRBJ1-5, with a weak D call TRBD1 (5 bases). The length of the CDR3 is 14 residues. The germline V gene has CDR1 SEHNR and CDR2 FQNEAQ (reference sequence). V was clipped by 1 base and J by 6 bases, with 10 bases between them. CDR3 region: CASSLDQGGQPQHF. The DNA of the CDR3 is TGTGCCAGCAGCTTAGATCAGGGCGGTCAGCCCCAGCATTTT.

The chain employs TRBV5-5 and TRBJ2-1; TRBD1 agrees at 12 bases. This CDR3 contains 17 residues. Trimming took 5 bases from V and 4 from J; bases not matched to a gene: 10. The germline V gene encodes CDR1 SGHKS and CDR2 YYEKEE (reference sequence). The CDR3: CASRPGQGALNYNEQFF. The CDR3 bases are TGTGCCAGCAGACCGGGACAGGGGGCCCTAAATTACAATGAGCAGTTCTTC.

This chain links TRBV19 with TRBJ1-4; 7 nucleotides match TRBD1. The CDR3 is 15 amino acids. From germline, CDR1 is LNHDA and CDR2 SQIVND (reference sequence). J was trimmed by 4 bases and V by 6 bases; bases with no gene match: 8. Written as DNA, the CDR3 is TGTGCCAGTAGGACCCTGGGACAGTTTAATGAAAAACTGTTTTTT. Encoded protein: CASRTLGQFNEKLFF.

This sequence joins TRBV6-5 and TRBJ1-2; TRBD1 agrees at 7 bases. V dropped 6 bases and J dropped 2; count of bases not matched to a gene: 6. CDR1 is MNHEY and CDR2 is SVGAGI in the germline V gene. The CDR3 is 14 residues long. The CDR3 reads CASSRQGLNYGYTF. CDR3 in DNA: TGTGCCAGCAGCAGACAGGGCCTGAACTATGGCTACACCTTC.

The genes are TRBV2 and TRBJ1-6; 8 bases align to TRBD1. The germline gives CDR1 SNHLY, CDR2 FYNNEI. The trim removed 6 bases at V and 5 bases at J, leaving 6 bases unmatched. This CDR3 is 15 amino acids long. The CDR3 bases are TGTGCCAGCAGGACAAACAGGGGGGATAATTCACCCCTCCACTTT. Encoded protein: CASRTNRGDNSPLHF.

In regard to this clone: Its ends do not fully match the called genes, so a read error is possible. The gene calls are TRBV5-1 and TRBJ2-1; 16 nucleotides match TRBD2. The V gene's germline CDR1 is SGHRS and CDR2 YFSETQ. This CDR3 is 20 amino acids long. CDR3 in amino acids: CASSLGTGSIPGTSGRARVF. The CDR3 DNA reads TGCGCCAGCAGCTTGGGGACAGGGTCGATTCCCGGGACTAGCGGGAGGGCTCGAGTCTTC.

The genes are TRBV12-2 and TRBJ2-7; the table gives TRBD1 as D, unverified against the DNA. TRBV12-2 is a listed pseudogene. There are 18 residues in the CDR3. CDR3 loop: CASRQSGQGDPNFYEQYF. The CDR3 DNA reads TGTGCAAGTCGCCAATCGGGACAGGGAGATCCCAACTTCTACGAGCAGTACTTC.

V is TRBV9 and J is TRBJ2-3; 7 bases agree with TRBD2. The length of the CDR3 is 15 residues. CDR1 is SGDLS and CDR2 is YYNGEE in the germline V gene. Trimming removed 4 bases from V and 0 bases from J; junction bases left unmatched: 5. The CDR3 bases are TGTGCCAGCAGCTTAAGAGCGGGGAGCACAGATACGCAGTATTTT. Translated, it gives CASSLRAGSTDTQYF.

In DNA, the CDR3 is TGTGCCAGCTCACCACCTATCGACAGTCCCGCCAAAAACATTCAGTACTTC. Its protein product is CASSPPIDSPAKNIQYF. V usage is TRBV18 and J usage is TRBJ2-4, with TRBD1 as a possible D gene (5 bases). The CDR3 length is 17 residues. Germline V gene lookup returns CDR1 KGHSH and CDR2 LQKENI. V shed 0 bases and J shed 1 base, with 13 bases lying between them.

V usage is TRBV9 and J usage is TRBJ2-7; D unresolved. The CDR3 is 14 residues long. Per germline, CDR1 SGDLS and CDR2 YYNGEE. Trimming stripped 0 bases from V and 0 bases from J, with 7 bases between. The CDR3 protein is CASSVDHGSYEQYF. The CDR3 DNA follows: TGTGCCAGCAGCGTAGACCACGGCTCCTACGAGCAGTACTTC. The variable domain in full, completed from reference TRBV9 and TRBJ2-7, reads DSGVTQTPKHLITATGQRVTLRCSPRSGDLSVYWYQQSLDQGLQFLIQYYNGEERAKGNILERFSAQQFPDLHSELNLSSLELGDSALYFCASSVDHGSYEQYFGPGTRLTVT.

The CDR3 sequence: CASSFSLAVYNEQFF. The CDR3 DNA is TGTGCCAGCAGCTTCTCACTAGCGGTCTACAATGAGCAGTTCTTC. This rearrangement joins TRBV7-9 to TRBJ2-1; 8 nucleotides match TRBD2. CDR1 is SEHNR, CDR2 FQNEAQ, per germline (reference sequence). Trimming at V came to 3 bases and at J to 3 bases, leaving 4 bases not matched to a gene. The CDR3 consists of 15 residues.

The sample holds one count of this clone. The V gene is TRBV14, the J gene TRBJ2-2; D remains ambiguous. The CDR3 has 15 residues. Germline V lookup: CDR1 SGHDN, CDR2 FVKESK. The V gene lost 1 base and the J gene lost 7 bases, with 13 bases spanning the gap. The CDR3 DNA sequence: TGTGCCAGCAGCCAAGCCCCAGCGCCCCACGGGGAGCTGTTTTTT. Protein sequence: CASSQAPAPHGELFF.

The genes are TRBV18 and TRBJ2-3; perhaps TRBD1 as D (6 bases). CDR1 is KGHSH, CDR2 LQKENI, per germline. The CDR3 contains 15 residues. V was pared by 3 bases and J by 2 bases, with 12 bases between. CDR3 in DNA: TGTGCCAGCTCACCTCGGGACACTAACACAGATACGCAGTATTTT. Its translation: CASSPRDTNTDTQYF.

This chain links TRBV6-4 with TRBJ2-1, with a tentative D call TRBD2 (6 bases). CDR1 is MRHNA and CDR2 is SNTAGT in the germline V gene. Trimming removed 3 bases from V and 4 bases from J, with 10 bases in between. CDR3 length: 14 amino acids. The CDR3 loop reads CASSERDSYNEQFF. The CDR3 nucleotides are TGTGCCAGCAGTGAGCGGGATTCGTACAATGAGCAGTTCTTC.

CDR3: CASRQGASYEQYF. CDR3 DNA: TGCGCCAGCAGACAGGGGGCCTCCTACGAGCAGTACTTC. This rearrangement joins TRBV10-2 to TRBJ2-7; 9 bases are a match to TRBD1. The CDR3 sequence is 13 residues long. V was clipped by 6 bases and J by 0 bases; unmatched bases: 0. The V gene's germline CDR1 is WSHSY and CDR2 SAAADI.

The chain uses TRBV18 and TRBJ2-4; the D gene is possibly TRBD1 (5 bases). CDR1 and CDR2 from the germline V gene are KGHSH and LQKENI. The CDR3 extends over 13 amino acids. The germline V and J ends were trimmed by 4 bases and 3 bases, with 7 bases remaining between them. As DNA, the CDR3 is TGTGCCAGCTCACAGACAGACAAAAACATTCAGTACTTC. Translating it yields CASSQTDKNIQYF.

This clone has only a few counts. Here the CDR3 DNA reads TGTGCCAGCAGCGTAGGGTCGCAGGGGGCCGGCTACACCTTC. Its protein product is CASSVGSQGAGYTF. The rearrangement links TRBV9 to TRBJ1-2, with 8 nucleotides matching TRBD1. V was pared by 0 bases and J by 8 bases, with 6 bases of the junction left unmatched. Germline values: CDR1 SGDLS, CDR2 YYNGEE. The CDR3 spans 14 residues.

This chain joins TRBV6-5 and TRBJ2-1, with 9 bases aligning to TRBD1. The V and J ends lost 6 bases and 0 bases, in that order; junction bases with no gene match: 3. Germline CDR1 reads MNHEY; CDR2 reads SVGAGI. The CDR3 loop spans 15 amino acids. CDR3 DNA sequence: TGTGCCAGCAGGGGACAGGGCAGCTCCTACAATGAGCAGTTCTTC. Its translation: CASRGQGSSYNEQFF.

This rearrangement joins TRBV2 to TRBJ2-5; a possible D gene is TRBD1 (6 bases). Per the germline V gene, CDR1 is SNHLY and CDR2 is FYNNEI. The CDR3 covers 12 residues. The V gene lost 5 bases and the J gene lost 3 bases, with 7 bases spanning the gap. The CDR3 DNA is TGTGCCAGCAGTTACAGGGAAGAGACCCAGTACTTC. This translates into CASSYREETQYF.

In this sample, this clone turned up a few times. This rearrangement joins TRBV14 to TRBJ2-1, with D maybe TRBD2 (5 bases). CDR1 is SGHDN and CDR2 is FVKESK in the germline V gene. V was shortened by 2 bases and J by 5 bases, with 16 bases between the two germline ends. The CDR3 spans 16 residues. Here the CDR3 reads CASSQNRGLRNNEQFF. CDR3 bases: TGTGCCAGCAGCCAAAATCGAGGACTTCGGAACAATGAGCAGTTCTTC.

The rearrangement joins TRBV4-3 to TRBJ2-3; 9 bases line up with TRBD1. J lost 3 bases, V lost 4 bases, and 8 bases had no gene match. From germline, CDR1 is LGHNA and CDR2 YSLEER. The CDR3 runs 16 residues. CDR3 loop: CASSPQQGAKTDTQYF. For the CDR3, the DNA is TGCGCCAGCAGCCCTCAACAGGGGGCGAAGACAGATACGCAGTATTTT.

The chain joins TRBV19 to TRBJ2-7; 7 nucleotides agree with TRBD1. This CDR3 is built from 14 residues. V trimming: 6 bases; J trimming: 4 bases; junction bases outside the gene matches: 9. Per the germline V gene, CDR1 is LNHDA and CDR2 is SQIVND (reference sequence). This CDR3 reads CASSITGAGYEQYF. The CDR3 DNA is TGTGCCAGTAGCATAACAGGGGCCGGTTACGAGCAGTACTTC.

The V and J genes are TRBV4-3 and TRBJ1-1; the D gene is possibly TRBD1 (5 bases). V was shortened by 1 base and J by 1 base, with 10 bases between the two germline ends. This CDR3 comprises 15 residues. Germline CDR1 is LGHNA and CDR2 is YSLEER. As DNA, the CDR3 is TGCGCCAGCAGCCAAGCGCGTAGGGGGAACACTGAAGCTTTCTTT. The encoded protein is CASSQARRGNTEAFF.

The chain links TRBV5-1 to TRBJ2-1; 8 bases align to TRBD2. V gave up 2 bases and J gave up 0 bases; unmatched junction bases: 4. The CDR3 is made up of 16 amino acids. Germline V gene data show CDR1 as SGHRS and CDR2 as YFSETQ. The CDR3 here is CASSFIAGTSYNEQFF. The CDR3 coding sequence is TGCGCCAGCAGCTTCATAGCGGGGACCTCCTACAATGAGCAGTTCTTC.

The V gene is TRBV2, the J gene TRBJ2-3; D unclear. The V and J ends lost 4 bases and 3 bases respectively, with 5 bases between them. The length of the CDR3 is 12 residues. CDR1 and CDR2 from the germline V gene are SNHLY and FYNNEI. The CDR3 is CASSGQTDTQYF. The CDR3 DNA sequence: TGTGCCAGCAGTGGGCAAACAGATACGCAGTATTTT.

This clone was seen more than once but under ten times. DNA for the CDR3: TGTGCCAGCAGCTTCAGGGATTCACCCCTCCACTTT. Amino acid sequence: CASSFRDSPLHF. V is TRBV7-9 and J is TRBJ1-6, with a tentative D call TRBD1 (5 bases). V gave up 3 bases and J gave up 8 bases, with 5 bases separating them. The CDR3 consists of 12 residues. Germline CDR1 and CDR2: SEHNR and FQNEAQ (reference sequence).